The 7 T cell receptor beta chains below all came from one sample that was sequenced in a study of T cell responses to AZD1222 COVID-19 vaccine (dated by TCRdb to about 2021). Library preparation was by the immunoSEQ multiplex PCR assay. In TCRdb, the immuneACCESS table is reduced to in-frame sequences with V and J assigned. These tables do not hold every clone; where another copy was compared, an unresolved V gene accounts for under half, and the others remain unexplained. The sample yields around 100,000 clones; 85% to 95% were counted once. The ten largest account for under 2% of the sample. Interpreted using the paper, the time point label stands for: baseline before first vaccination. Sequencing used peripheral blood, obtained on day 0 of AZD1222 vaccination. These receptors all stem from an adult in good health.

This CDR3 reads CASSFGTGGAEYGYTF. The CDR3 DNA is TGTGCCAGCAGCTTTGGGACAGGGGGCGCTGAATATGGCTACACCTTC. The chain links TRBV7-2 to TRBJ1-2; TRBD1 aligns across 12 bases. The V gene end was trimmed by 3 bases and the J gene end by 5 bases; junction bases not matched to a gene: 7. CDR3 length: 16 residues. In germline, CDR1 is SGHTA, CDR2 FQGNSA.

V and J are TRBV11-3 and TRBJ1-1; a weak D match, TRBD1 (5 bases). The CDR3 is made up of 13 amino acids. Germline lookup yields CDR1 SGHNT and CDR2 YENEEA. V was pared by 5 bases and J by 1 base, with 8 bases between. CDR3: CASSPRGNTEAFF. The CDR3 region has the DNA TGTGCCAGCAGCCCAAGGGGGAACACTGAAGCTTTCTTT.

The chain links TRBV7-2 to TRBJ1-5, with 11 bases that match TRBD1. CDR1 and CDR2 (germline): SGHTA, FQGNSA. The CDR3 contains 16 residues. Trimming removed 7 bases from V and 6 bases from J; junction bases left unmatched: 11. The CDR3 coding sequence is TGTGCCAGCACCCAGGTGGGACAGGGGGGCAGTCAGCCCCAGCATTTT. Its translation: CASTQVGQGGSQPQHF.

This chain connects TRBV28 to TRBJ1-5; D uncertain. Germline CDR1 and CDR2: MDHEN and SYDVKM. The CDR3 covers 14 residues. V lost 3 bases and J 4 bases, leaving 10 bases between the germline ends. The CDR3 here is CASSFVAENQPQHF. In DNA form, the CDR3 reads TGTGCCAGCAGTTTTGTGGCTGAAAATCAGCCCCAGCATTTT.

The rearrangement links TRBV12-2 to TRBJ2-5; the D call of TRBD2 is as the table states it, not checked on the DNA. TRBV12-2 is described as a pseudogene. This CDR3 is built from 14 residues. CDR3 amino acids: CASRSSGSKETQYF. The CDR3 bases are TGTGCAAGTCGCTCCTCGGGATCCAAAGAGACCCAGTACTTC.

The rearrangement links TRBV18 to TRBJ1-2, with 7 bases aligning to TRBD1. This CDR3 has 14 residues. J was trimmed by 5 bases and V by 3 bases; bases with no gene match: 6. The germline CDR1 and CDR2 sequences are KGHSH and LQKENI. CDR3 amino acids: CASSPGQTIYGYTF. The CDR3 nucleotides are TGTGCCAGCTCACCGGGACAGACAATTTATGGCTACACCTTC.

This chain joins TRBV3-1 (or the pseudogene TRBV3-2) and TRBJ1-2, with D maybe TRBD1 (6 bases). The germline V gene encodes CDR1 LGHDT and CDR2 YNNKEL (reference sequence). The CDR3 length is 17 residues. Trimming shortened V by 2 bases and J by 3 bases, and 19 bases separated the two germline ends. The CDR3 is CASSQTQGPHVDYGYTF. CDR3 DNA: TGTGCCAGCAGCCAAACTCAGGGGCCCCACGTCGACTATGGCTACACCTTC.